The next 30 T cell receptor beta chains were all read from a single sample in a study of T cells in women clearing cervical HPV infection (dated by TCRdb to the late 2010s). Libraries were constructed by the immunoSEQ multiplex PCR assay. Not all clones reach the TCRdb copy of this immuneACCESS table, which keeps in-frame sequences only. Checked studies attribute under half of the gap to unresolved V genes and leave the rest unexplained. The sample table records about 41,000 clones. The ten largest clonotypes hold about 7.3% of the sample. Source material: blood buffy coat. Receptors originate from a woman between 18 and 69 years old with a cervical HPV16 infection that either progressed to CIN3+ or cleared (not recorded which).

Regarding this clone: Sequencing ends 3 residues short of the CDR3 end; the germline J gene provides the rest. The chain carries TRBV18 and TRBJ2-7, with TRBD2 identical over 10 bases. The CDR3 loop spans 17 amino acids. Germline assignment: CDR1 KGHSH and CDR2 LQKENI. The junction had 11 bases not matched to a gene; V was cut back by 3 bases and J by 3 bases. This chain's CDR3 is CASSPGLANTQIYEQYF. CDR3 DNA, as far as it was read: TGTGCCAGCTCACCGGGACTAGCGAACACTCAAATCTACGAG.

The part of the CDR3 DNA that was read is TGCGCCAGCAGCTGGGGGGAACGGACTAGCTTGGCAGATACG. Translated, it gives CASSWGERTSLADT. The whole CDR3 reads CASSWGERTSLADTQYF. This rearrangement joins TRBV5-1 to TRBJ2-3; TRBD2 matches 8 bases. The read ends 3 residues early relative to the CDR3; the germline J gene fills the gap. Per germline, CDR1 SGHRS and CDR2 YFSETQ. CDR3 length equals 17 residues. J gave up 4 bases and V 3 bases, and 13 bases lay outside the gene matches.

A note on this clone: The CDR3 is cut off 3 residues early in the read; its end comes from the germline J gene. V usage is TRBV28 and J usage is TRBJ2-7; perhaps TRBD2 as D (6 bases). Germline V gene data show CDR1 as MDHEN and CDR2 as SYDVKM. V lost 3 bases and J 0 bases, leaving 9 bases between the germline ends. The CDR3 consists of 14 residues. CDR3 loop: CASSFVGGSYEQYF. Partial CDR3 DNA: TGTGCCAGCAGTTTCGTCGGGGGCTCCTACGAG.

To note about this clone: Sequence at one end of the junction differs from germline and may be a read error. The sequence runs out 3 residues before the end of the CDR3; the remainder is reconstructed from the germline J gene. This CDR3 is also generated by other DNA sequences in the sample. V gene TRBV10-3 combines with J gene TRBJ1-6; 10 bases are a match to TRBD1. CDR1 ENHRY and CDR2 SYGVKD come from the germline V gene. This CDR3 comprises 14 residues. The covered CDR3 bases are TGTGCCATCAGTTCGGGACAGGGGAATTCGCCC. Protein: CAISSGQGNSP. The full CDR3 sequence reads CAISSGQGNSPLHF.

As concerns this clone: The read finishes 3 residues shy of the CDR3 end, and the germline J gene is used to complete it. The chain carries TRBV4-1 and TRBJ1-5; D uncertain. This CDR3 is 13 amino acids long. V shed 5 bases and J shed 6 bases, with 11 bases lying between them. Per the germline V gene, CDR1 is MGHRA and CDR2 is YSYEKL. Partial CDR3 DNA: TGCGCCAGCAGCAATCAGGAGTCTCAGCCC. Translating it yields CASSNQESQP. The complete CDR3 protein is CASSNQESQPQHF.

Worth noting for this clone: The read halts 3 residues ahead of the CDR3 end, with the missing end drawn from the germline J gene. This chain links TRBV20-1 with TRBJ1-1, with D unclear. Germline assignment: CDR1 DFQATT and CDR2 SNEGSKA (reference sequence). This CDR3 is 13 amino acids long. Trimming took 4 bases from V and 4 from J, leaving 13 bases between them. CDR3 sequence reads: CSAKRPAVTEAFF. Partial CDR3 DNA: TGCAGTGCTAAGAGACCGGCGGTCACTGAA.

For this clone: Coverage ceases 3 residues before the CDR3 finishes, and the germline J gene fills in the end. V gene TRBV2 combines with J gene TRBJ2-3, with 9 nucleotides matching TRBD2. Germline values: CDR1 SNHLY, CDR2 FYNNEI. Losses at the gene ends were 6 bases for V and 6 bases for J; bases not matched to a gene: 7. This CDR3 is built from 14 residues. CDR3 DNA, as far as it was read: TGTGCCAGCAGGGGCGGACTAGCGTCCGATACG. Its protein product is CASRGGLASDT. The full CDR3 sequence reads CASRGGLASDTQYF.

The CDR3 is CSVEGIRYRGAENTEAFF. The sequenced CDR3 bases are TGCAGCGTTGAGGGTATTCGGTACAGGGGCGCCGAGAACACTGAA. V is TRBV29-1 and J is TRBJ1-1; the match to TRBD1 covers 7 bases. The DNA ends 3 residues before the CDR3 does, and the rest of the CDR3 is filled in from the germline J gene. Germline CDR1 SQVTM, CDR2 ANQGSEA. J was trimmed by 1 base and V by 3 bases; bases with no gene match: 17. This CDR3 comprises 18 residues.

On this clone itself: The read terminates 3 residues before the CDR3 end, so the remaining end is supplied by the germline J gene. This chain connects TRBV11-1 to TRBJ2-1; TRBD2 agrees at 9 bases. V dropped 3 bases and J dropped 5; count of bases not matched to a gene: 5. The CDR3 runs to 15 residues. Looked up from germline, CDR1 is SGHAT and CDR2 is FQDESV (reference sequence). CDR3 DNA (partial): TGTGCCAGCAGCTTCCTAGCGGGGCTCCACAATGAG. Translating it yields CASSFLAGLHNE. The full CDR3 protein is CASSFLAGLHNEQFF.

Comments on this clone: The CDR3 end lies 3 residues beyond the end of the read and is filled in from the germline J gene. The V call is TRBV7-9, the J call TRBJ1-5; D is uncertain. The CDR3 is 11 amino acids. Germline lookup yields CDR1 SEHNR and CDR2 FQNEAQ (reference sequence). The part of the CDR3 DNA that was read is TGTGCCAGCAGCTTGCTCTATCCC. Translating it yields CASSLLYP. The complete CDR3 protein is CASSLLYPQHF.

Concerning this clone itself: The read ends 3 residues shy of where the CDR3 ends; the end is completed using the germline J gene. The chain uses TRBV2 and TRBJ1-6; D is perhaps TRBD1 (6 bases). This CDR3 region has 13 residues. CDR1 SNHLY and CDR2 FYNNEI come from the germline V gene. V shed 7 bases and J shed 9 bases, with 13 bases lying between them. CDR3 loop: CASNRQEPSPLHF. The sequenced CDR3 bases are TGTGCCAGCAATCGACAGGAGCCTTCACCC.

A word on this clone: The sequence runs out 3 residues before the end of the CDR3; the remainder is reconstructed from the germline J gene. V usage is TRBV6-1 and J usage is TRBJ1-4; D uncertain. The V and J ends lost 4 bases and 4 bases respectively, with 7 bases between them. This CDR3 contains 13 residues. Germline-derived CDR1 and CDR2 are MNHNS and SASEGT. This chain's CDR3 is CASSGGNNEKLFF. The sequenced part of the CDR3 DNA is TGTGCCAGCAGTGGCGGGAATAATGAAAAA.

To note about this clone: Read sequence stops 3 residues before the CDR3 end, and the germline J gene provides the missing end. The chain employs TRBV7-9 and TRBJ2-1; 8 positions match TRBD2. CDR1 is SEHNR, CDR2 FQNEAQ, per germline (reference sequence). The CDR3 covers 14 residues. J gave up 9 bases and V 0 bases, and 4 bases lay outside the gene matches. The part of the CDR3 DNA that was read is TGTGCCAGCAGCTTAGCGGTCACTAGCGGTGAG. It translates to CASSLAVTSGE. The complete CDR3 reads CASSLAVTSGEQFF.

In the case of this clone: The read terminates 3 residues ahead of where the CDR3 ends, so the germline J gene completes it. This CDR3 is also generated by other DNA sequences in the sample. V and J are TRBV5-4 and TRBJ2-5; 7 bases match TRBD1. Germline trimming cut 3 bases from V and 1 base from J; bases unmatched to any gene: 3. The germline V gene has CDR1 SGHNT and CDR2 YYREEE (reference sequence). CDR3 length: 14 residues. The covered CDR3 bases are TGTGCCAGCAGCTCGGGACAGATCCAAGAGACC. Translation: CASSSGQIQET. The complete CDR3 sequence is CASSSGQIQETQYF.

Worth noting for this clone: Read sequence stops 3 residues before the CDR3 end, and the germline J gene provides the missing end. Other DNA sequences of this sample code for an identical CDR3. The chain has TRBV20-1 and TRBJ2-7; D might be TRBD1 (5 bases). Germline V gene lookup returns CDR1 DFQATT and CDR2 SNEGSKA (reference sequence). V lost 5 bases and J lost 5, with 28 bases in between. CDR3 length: 17 amino acids. The CDR3 loop is CSAYALRQPPESHEQYF. CDR3 bases read: TGCAGTGCTTACGCCCTTCGACAGCCACCGGAGTCCCACGAG.

On this clone itself: The CDR3 end is not reached by the read, which stops 3 residues before it; the germline J gene fills it in. The J gene is TRBJ1-2, the V gene TRBV28; possible D gene TRBD1, 5 bases. Per germline, CDR1 MDHEN and CDR2 SYDVKM. This CDR3 is 13 amino acids long. The V and J ends lost 5 bases and 4 bases respectively, with 11 bases between them. The CDR3 loop reads CASSPGLIYGYTF. CDR3 bases read: TGTGCCAGCAGTCCGGGACTGATCTATGGC.

With respect to this clone: The read is 3 residues too short to cover the CDR3 end, so that end is filled in from the germline J gene. The genes are TRBV20-1 and TRBJ2-3, with TRBD2 matching over 10 bases. CDR1 is DFQATT and CDR2 is SNEGSKA in the germline V gene (reference sequence). The CDR3 covers 15 residues. The ends lost 6 bases at V and 2 bases at J; junction bases unmatched: 8. The CDR3 bases that were read are TGCAGTGCCCCCCCTCTAGCGGGGGACACAGATACG. The encoded protein is CSAPPLAGDTDT. The complete CDR3 reads CSAPPLAGDTDTQYF.

Comments on this clone: Coverage ceases 3 residues before the CDR3 finishes, and the germline J gene fills in the end. The chain is built from TRBV7-1 and TRBJ1-2, with 8 bases identical to TRBD1. TRBV7-1 qualifies as an ORF whose function is uncertain. V lost 2 bases, J lost 5 bases, and 22 bases stayed unmatched. The CDR3 is 20 amino acids. CDR3 region: CASSSNEPGGQEFSLYGYTF. CDR3 DNA (partial): TGTGCCAGCAGCTCAAACGAACCCGGGGGACAGGAATTTAGTTTGTATGGC.

About this clone: From the germline J gene comes the end of the CDR3, since the read stops 3 residues before it. This chain joins TRBV7-8 and TRBJ2-3; D gene ambiguous. There are 11 residues in the CDR3. Germline V gene data show CDR1 as SGHVS and CDR2 as FQNEAQ. Trimming pared 5 bases from V and 2 bases from J, leaving 2 bases between. The CDR3 reads CASSLTDTQYF. The sequenced CDR3 bases are TGTGCCAGCAGCCTCACAGATACG.

In regard to this clone: The read gets to within 3 residues of the CDR3 end, and the germline J gene fills in the rest. V is TRBV20-1 and J is TRBJ2-3, with D maybe TRBD2 (6 bases). Germline-derived CDR1 and CDR2 are DFQATT and SNEGSKA (reference sequence). The CDR3 is 15 amino acids. V was trimmed by 3 bases and J by 0 bases, leaving 13 bases between them. CDR3 protein: CSARKLALSTDTQYF. The CDR3 bases that were read are TGCAGTGCTAGGAAGCTAGCGTTGAGCACAGATACG.

About this clone: Read data end 3 residues before the CDR3 end; the end is taken from the germline J gene. This sequence joins TRBV19 and TRBJ1-5; possible D gene TRBD1, 6 bases. Germline V gene lookup returns CDR1 LNHDA and CDR2 SQIVND (reference sequence). The length of the CDR3 is 22 residues. The V gene lost 0 bases and the J gene lost 0 bases, with 27 bases spanning the gap. The CDR3 DNA, read in part, is TGTGCCAGTAGTATAGAGTCCTTTGACAGGAGCCAAGTCCTTTATAGCAATCAGCCC. Translation: CASSIESFDRSQVLYSNQP. The full CDR3 protein is CASSIESFDRSQVLYSNQPQHF. The full variable domain, with the rest looked up from reference TRBV19 and TRBJ1-5, is DGGITQSPKYLFRKEGQNVTLSCEQNLNHDAMYWYRQDPGQGLRLIYYSQIVNDFQKGDIAEGYSVSREKKESFPLTVTSAQKNPTAFYLCASSIESFDRSQVLYSNQPQHFGDGTRLSIL.

As to this clone: From the germline J gene comes the end of the CDR3, since the read stops 3 residues before it. This chain connects TRBV30 to TRBJ1-2, with 9 bases lining up with TRBD1. CDR1 and CDR2 from the germline V gene are GTSNPN and SVGIG (reference sequence). The CDR3 runs 12 residues. J gave up 7 bases and V 2 bases, and 2 bases lay outside the gene matches. CDR3 sequence: CAWSTGGGGYTF. Incomplete CDR3 DNA: TGTGCCTGGAGTACAGGGGGCGGTGGC.

Points on this clone: The read finishes 3 residues shy of the CDR3 end, and the germline J gene is used to complete it. J is TRBJ2-2 and V is TRBV6-2 or TRBV6-3; D gene ambiguous. Trimming removed 6 bases from V and 5 bases from J, with 10 bases in between. Germline CDR1 MNHEY, CDR2 SVGEGT. The CDR3 totals 13 residues. CDR3 sequence: CASSEYRTGELFF. The sequenced part of the CDR3 DNA is TGTGCCAGCAGCGAGTACCGGACCGGGGAG.

A word on this clone: Read data end 3 residues before the CDR3 end; the end is taken from the germline J gene. V usage is TRBV5-1 and J usage is TRBJ1-4; no firm D call. V lost 0 bases to trimming and J lost 0 bases, with 9 bases between them. Germline CDR1 and CDR2: SGHRS and YFSETQ. The CDR3 consists of 16 residues. The sequenced part of the CDR3 DNA is TGCGCCAGCAGCTTGGGTCCCAGAACAACTAATGAAAAA. Translated, it gives CASSLGPRTTNEK. The CDR3 reads in full as CASSLGPRTTNEKLFF.

The CDR3 sequence: CAWSQWYTGELFF. Incomplete CDR3 DNA: TGTGCCTGGAGTCAGTGGTACACCGGGGAG. V usage is TRBV30 and J usage is TRBJ2-2; no clear D. With the read ending 3 residues before the CDR3 end, the germline J gene is used to fill in that end. Germline loops: CDR1 GTSNPN, CDR2 SVGIG (reference sequence). CDR3 size: 13 residues. Between the trimmed V and J ends, which lost 2 bases and 3 bases, there was a span of 7 bases.

A note on this clone: The read halts 3 residues ahead of the CDR3 end, with the missing end drawn from the germline J gene. This chain uses TRBV5-1 with TRBJ2-1; TRBD2 matches at 11 bases. There are 17 residues in the CDR3. Looked up from germline, CDR1 is SGHRS and CDR2 is YFSETQ. The J segment lost 7 bases and the V segment lost 5 bases, leaving 14 bases of the junction unmatched. CDR3 bases read: TGCGCCAGCAGTCGTACAACCGGGACTAGCGGTAAGAATGAG. Translating gives CASSRTTGTSGKNE. The whole CDR3 reads CASSRTTGTSGKNEQFF.

Concerning this clone: The read gets to within 3 residues of the CDR3 end, and the germline J gene fills in the rest. V and J are TRBV11-2 and TRBJ2-7, with D possibly matching TRBD1 (6 bases). Germline V gene data show CDR1 as SGHAT and CDR2 as FQNNGV. The V gene lost 1 base and the J gene lost 5 bases, with 9 bases spanning the gap. The CDR3 is 13 amino acids. The covered CDR3 bases are TGTGCCAGCAGCTTAGTCAGGGGTAACGAG. It encodes CASSLVRGNE. The CDR3 in full is CASSLVRGNEQYF.

Comments on this clone: The read is 3 residues too short to cover the CDR3 end, so that end is filled in from the germline J gene. The chain joins TRBV6-2 or TRBV6-3 to TRBJ2-5; no definite D call. This CDR3 region has 14 residues. The ends were cut back, 5 bases at V and 1 base at J, with 11 bases in the middle. Germline V lookup: CDR1 MNHEY, CDR2 SVGEGT. The CDR3 protein is CASSARHTQETQYF. The covered CDR3 bases are TGTGCCAGCAGTGCAAGACACACCCAAGAGACC.

Details on this clone: The read terminates 3 residues before the CDR3 end, so the remaining end is supplied by the germline J gene. V is TRBV4-1 and J is TRBJ2-2, with D possibly TRBD1 on 5 matching bases. The germline gives CDR1 MGHRA, CDR2 YSYEKL. V was trimmed by 5 bases and J by 4 bases, leaving 14 bases between them. The CDR3 runs 15 residues. This CDR3 reads CASSTETVLTGELFF. CDR3 DNA, as far as it was read: TGCGCCAGCAGCACTGAGACAGTGCTCACCGGGGAG.

Concerning this clone itself: The CDR3 is cut off 3 residues early in the read; its end comes from the germline J gene. The chain employs TRBV18 and TRBJ2-3; TRBD1 is a possible D gene (5 bases). Trimming removed 10 bases at V and 3 bases at J, with 20 bases between. This CDR3 has 15 amino acids. Germline CDR1 reads KGHSH; CDR2 reads LQKENI. The DNA read from the CDR3 is TGTGCCACCCACGGCGACAGAGCAAGGACAGATACG. Translating it yields CATHGDRARTDT. The whole CDR3 reads CATHGDRARTDTQYF.